The rows below give T cell receptor beta chains drawn from one sample of a study of cytomegalovirus exposure and HLA in healthy donors. Measured with immunoSEQ multiplex PCR; TCRdb has only the in-frame clones, and not every one. Of roughly 200,000 clones listed, 81% are singletons. The source material was PBMCs. These receptors all come from a woman under 40 in good health and CMV-seronegative. CDR3s include the opening cysteine and the closing phenylalanine or tryptophan. The D gene is left open where the match is weak. Clone size is given for some rows only: seen once, a few or many times, or a class if the clone is expanded.

TRBJ1-2	-	TRBV5-4	-	CASSLVDLKGVERPYGYTF	TGTGCCAGCAGCTTGGTCGATTTAAAGGGGGTGGAGCGCCCGTATGGCTACACCTTC
TRBJ1-1	-	TRBV19	-	CASRGRLNTEAFF	TGTGCCAGTAGGGGGCGACTGAACACTGAAGCTTTCTTT
TRBJ2-5	-	TRBV14	-	CASSQDSMRETQYF	TGTGCCAGCAGCCAAGACTCGATGAGAGAGACCCAGTACTTC
TRBJ2-5	-	TRBV6-5	-	CASSWGGAAETQYF	TGTGCCAGCAGTTGGGGCGGGGCGGCTGAGACCCAGTACTTC
TRBJ2-5	-	TRBV6-5	TRBD1	CASSYLGTATQETQYF	TGTGCCAGCAGTTACTTAGGGACAGCTACGCAAGAGACCCAGTACTTC
TRBJ1-4	-	TRBV5-1	-	CASREGTNEKLFF	TGCGCCAGCCGAGAGGGAACTAATGAAAAACTGTTTTTT
TRBJ2-7	-	TRBV5-4	-	CASSSPRREQYF	TGTGCCAGCAGCTCACCACGCAGGGAGCAGTACTTC
TRBJ2-5	-	TRBV7-6	-	CASTLTHGGTQYF	TGTGCCAGCACCCTCACTCACGGGGGGACCCAGTACTTC
TRBJ2-7	-	TRBV2	-	CASSENSGYEQYF	TGTGCCAGCAGTGAAAACTCGGGGTACGAGCAGTACTTC
TRBJ2-1	-	TRBV27	TRBD2	CASSFLAGVTNEQFF	TGTGCCAGCAGTTTCCTAGCGGGAGTAACCAATGAGCAGTTCTTC
TRBJ1-4	-	TRBV5-1	TRBD1	CASSLRDRSGKLFF	TGCGCCAGCAGCTTAAGGGACAGGTCTGGAAAACTGTTTTTT
TRBJ2-1	-	TRBV27	-	CASSLLGFAYNEQFF	TGTGCCAGCAGTTTGTTGGGCTTTGCCTACAATGAGCAGTTCTTC
TRBJ2-3	few	TRBV27	-	CATLYTDTQYF	TGTGCCACGCTATACACAGATACGCAGTATTTT
TRBJ2-1	-	TRBV6-5	TRBD2	CASSQSSGGANEQFF	TGTGCCAGCAGTCAGTCTAGCGGGGGGGCCAATGAGCAGTTCTTC
TRBJ1-6	-	TRBV28	-	CASSLPQKNSPLHF	TGTGCCAGCAGTTTACCGCAGAAGAATTCACCCCTCCACTTT
TRBJ2-3	-	TRBV4-1	-	CASSQDSGRGSDTQYF	TGCGCCAGCAGCCAAGATAGCGGTCGGGGTTCAGATACGCAGTATTTT
TRBJ1-3	once	TRBV11-2	-	CASNPGFSGNTIYF	TGTGCCAGCAACCCAGGGTTCTCTGGAAACACCATATATTTT
TRBJ2-3	-	TRBV27	TRBD1	CASWDRGIGGTDTQYF	TGTGCCAGCTGGGACAGGGGGATTGGTGGAACAGATACGCAGTATTTT
TRBJ2-1	once	TRBV6-1	-	CASSEGWSSYNEQFF	TGTGCCAGCAGCGAAGGGTGGAGCTCCTACAATGAGCAGTTCTTC
TRBJ2-7	-	TRBV18	-	CASSPATYEQYF	TGTGCCAGCTCACCCGCTACCTACGAGCAGTACTTC
TRBJ2-7	once	TRBV19	-	CASSIERSYEQYF	TGTGCCAGTAGTATCGAACGGAGCTACGAGCAGTACTTC
TRBJ2-3	-	TRBV6-5	TRBD2	CASSYTSGTKGTQYF	TGTGCCAGCAGTTACACTAGCGGGACTAAGGGTACGCAGTATTTT
TRBJ1-1	-	TRBV6-5	-	CASSEARPVW	TGTGCCAGCAGTGAAGCGCGGCCGGTGTGG
TRBJ1-5	-	TRBV7-2	-	CASSSPGSNQPQHF	TGTGCCAGCAGCTCTCCCGGGAGCAATCAGCCCCAGCATTTT
TRBJ1-3	-	TRBV5-1	-	CASRNLQGKGNTIYF	TGCGCCAGCCGCAACCTACAGGGAAAAGGAAACACCATATATTTT
TRBJ1-5	-	TRBV18	-	CASSPPLPGWGRGGNQPQHF	TGTGCCAGCTCACCACCGTTGCCGGGGTGGGGTCGCGGGGGCAATCAGCCCCAGCATTTT
TRBJ1-2	-	TRBV4-1	TRBD1	CASSQTGTPGYTF	TGCGCCAGCAGCCAGACAGGGACCCCTGGCTACACCTTC
TRBJ1-2	-	TRBV6-5	TRBD1	CASSYPAGQGYGYTF	TGTGCCAGCAGTTACCCGGCGGGACAGGGGTATGGCTACACCTTC
TRBJ2-1	-	TRBV5-4	-	CASSPPSGKEQFF	TGTGCCAGCAGCCCACCGTCGGGGAAGGAGCAGTTCTTC
TRBJ2-1	-	TRBV19	TRBD1	CASSRTGGSSYNEQFF	TGTGCCAGTAGTAGGACAGGGGGGAGCTCCTACAATGAGCAGTTCTTC
TRBJ2-1	few	TRBV10-3	-	CAIGTGEAYNEQFF	TGTGCCATCGGAACGGGAGAAGCCTACAATGAGCAGTTCTTC
TRBJ2-1	few	TRBV7-9	-	CASSYRELDDEQFF	TGTGCCAGCAGCTACCGGGAACTCGATGATGAGCAGTTCTTC
TRBJ2-2	-	TRBV19	-	CASSITANTGELFF	TGTGCCAGTAGTATAACAGCGAACACCGGGGAGCTGTTTTTT